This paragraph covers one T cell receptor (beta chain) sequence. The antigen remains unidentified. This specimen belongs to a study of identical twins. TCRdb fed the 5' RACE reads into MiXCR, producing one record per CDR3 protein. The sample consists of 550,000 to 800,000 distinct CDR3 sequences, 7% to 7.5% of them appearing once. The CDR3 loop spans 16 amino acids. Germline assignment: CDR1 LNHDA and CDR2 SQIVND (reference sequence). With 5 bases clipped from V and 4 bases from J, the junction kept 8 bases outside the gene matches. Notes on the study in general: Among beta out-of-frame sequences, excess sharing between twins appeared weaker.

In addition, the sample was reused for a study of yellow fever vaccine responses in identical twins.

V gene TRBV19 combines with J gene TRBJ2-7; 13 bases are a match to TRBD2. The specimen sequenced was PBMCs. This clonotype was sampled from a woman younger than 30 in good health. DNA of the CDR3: TGTGCCAGTAGTTCCGGGGGGACTAGCGGGACATACGAGCAGTACTTC. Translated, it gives CASSSGGTSGTYEQYF.